This TCR beta chain is from a study of beta chain features in type 1 diabetes. Study results and caveats: Resolution of whether HLA type affects TCRB rearrangement was not achieved here. TCRB CDR3s were moderately but significantly shorter in Type 1 diabetes patients in all four CD4+ subsets.

This clone was seen repeatedly, ten times or more. Its antigen is not known. Every isolated RNA sample was fully reverse transcribed, so sequencing captured expressed TCRB transcripts. Clones were read by immunoSEQ multiplex PCR, and TCRdb kept only the in-frame ones, dropping some. The repertoire has 300,000 to 350,000 clones, 13% to 15% of them found once; the top ten carry roughly 6.7%. Trimming pared 7 bases from V and 6 bases from J, leaving 19 bases between. CDR1 SEHNR and CDR2 FQNEAQ come from the germline V gene (reference sequence). CDR3 size: 15 residues. The V gene is TRBV7-9, the J gene TRBJ2-1; a weak D match, TRBD1 (6 bases). The sample taken for sequencing was central memory CD4+ T cells from blood. This clonotype was sampled from a man aged 30 to 39 in good health. The CDR3 nucleotides are TGTGCCAGCACTAAAGCTGTTCGCAGGGGCAATGAGCAGTTCTTC. Translating it yields CASTKAVRRGNEQFF.